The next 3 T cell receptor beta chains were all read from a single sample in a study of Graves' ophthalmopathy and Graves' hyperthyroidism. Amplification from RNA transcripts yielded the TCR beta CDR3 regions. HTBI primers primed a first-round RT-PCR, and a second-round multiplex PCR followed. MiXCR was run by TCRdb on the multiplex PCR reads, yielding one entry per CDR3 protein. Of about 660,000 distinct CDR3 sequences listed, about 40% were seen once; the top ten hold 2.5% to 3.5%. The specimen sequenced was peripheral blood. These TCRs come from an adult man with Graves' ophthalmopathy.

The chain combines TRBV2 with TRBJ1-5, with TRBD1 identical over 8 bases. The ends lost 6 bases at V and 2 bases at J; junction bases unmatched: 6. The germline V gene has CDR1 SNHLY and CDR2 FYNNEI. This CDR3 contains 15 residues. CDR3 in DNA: TGTGCCAGCAGGGCGCCACAGGGGGGCAATCAGCCCCAGCATTTT. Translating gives CASRAPQGGNQPQHF.

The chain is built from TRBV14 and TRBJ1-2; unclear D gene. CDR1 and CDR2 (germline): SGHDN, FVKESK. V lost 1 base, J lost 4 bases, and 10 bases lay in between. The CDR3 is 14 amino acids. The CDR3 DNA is TGTGCCAGCAGCCAAGCCCTAAATGGCTATGGCTACACCTTC. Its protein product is CASSQALNGYGYTF.

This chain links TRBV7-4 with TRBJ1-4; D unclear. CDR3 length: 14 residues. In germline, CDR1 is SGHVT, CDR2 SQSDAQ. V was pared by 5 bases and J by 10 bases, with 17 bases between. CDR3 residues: CASSDSGRAGKLFF. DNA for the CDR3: TGTGCCAGCAGCGATAGCGGGAGGGCAGGAAAACTGTTTTTT.